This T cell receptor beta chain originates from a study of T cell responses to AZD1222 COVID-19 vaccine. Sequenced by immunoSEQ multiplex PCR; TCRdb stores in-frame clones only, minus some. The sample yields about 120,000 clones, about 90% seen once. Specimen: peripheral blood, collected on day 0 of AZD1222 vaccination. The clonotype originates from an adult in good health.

The CDR3 is CASDPTGNTEAFF. Here the CDR3 DNA reads TGTGCCAGCGACCCGACGGGGAACACTGAAGCTTTCTTT. This chain connects TRBV6-5 to TRBJ1-1; no clear D. Germline CDR1 reads MNHEY; CDR2 reads SVGAGI. The CDR3 contains 13 residues. Trimming stripped 8 bases from V and 1 base from J, with 11 bases between.